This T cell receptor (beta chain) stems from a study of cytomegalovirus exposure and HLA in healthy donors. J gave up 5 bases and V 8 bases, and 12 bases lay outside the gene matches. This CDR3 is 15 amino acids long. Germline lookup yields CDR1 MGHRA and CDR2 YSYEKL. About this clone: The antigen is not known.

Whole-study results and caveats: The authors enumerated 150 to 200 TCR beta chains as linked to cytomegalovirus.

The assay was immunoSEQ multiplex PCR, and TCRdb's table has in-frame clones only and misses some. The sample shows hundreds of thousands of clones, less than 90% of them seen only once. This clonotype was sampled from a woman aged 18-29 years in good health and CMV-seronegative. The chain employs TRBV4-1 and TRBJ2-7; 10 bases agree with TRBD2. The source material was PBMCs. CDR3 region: CASGGLGLADDEQYF. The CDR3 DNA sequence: TGCGCCAGCGGAGGCCTAGGACTAGCGGACGACGAGCAGTACTTC.